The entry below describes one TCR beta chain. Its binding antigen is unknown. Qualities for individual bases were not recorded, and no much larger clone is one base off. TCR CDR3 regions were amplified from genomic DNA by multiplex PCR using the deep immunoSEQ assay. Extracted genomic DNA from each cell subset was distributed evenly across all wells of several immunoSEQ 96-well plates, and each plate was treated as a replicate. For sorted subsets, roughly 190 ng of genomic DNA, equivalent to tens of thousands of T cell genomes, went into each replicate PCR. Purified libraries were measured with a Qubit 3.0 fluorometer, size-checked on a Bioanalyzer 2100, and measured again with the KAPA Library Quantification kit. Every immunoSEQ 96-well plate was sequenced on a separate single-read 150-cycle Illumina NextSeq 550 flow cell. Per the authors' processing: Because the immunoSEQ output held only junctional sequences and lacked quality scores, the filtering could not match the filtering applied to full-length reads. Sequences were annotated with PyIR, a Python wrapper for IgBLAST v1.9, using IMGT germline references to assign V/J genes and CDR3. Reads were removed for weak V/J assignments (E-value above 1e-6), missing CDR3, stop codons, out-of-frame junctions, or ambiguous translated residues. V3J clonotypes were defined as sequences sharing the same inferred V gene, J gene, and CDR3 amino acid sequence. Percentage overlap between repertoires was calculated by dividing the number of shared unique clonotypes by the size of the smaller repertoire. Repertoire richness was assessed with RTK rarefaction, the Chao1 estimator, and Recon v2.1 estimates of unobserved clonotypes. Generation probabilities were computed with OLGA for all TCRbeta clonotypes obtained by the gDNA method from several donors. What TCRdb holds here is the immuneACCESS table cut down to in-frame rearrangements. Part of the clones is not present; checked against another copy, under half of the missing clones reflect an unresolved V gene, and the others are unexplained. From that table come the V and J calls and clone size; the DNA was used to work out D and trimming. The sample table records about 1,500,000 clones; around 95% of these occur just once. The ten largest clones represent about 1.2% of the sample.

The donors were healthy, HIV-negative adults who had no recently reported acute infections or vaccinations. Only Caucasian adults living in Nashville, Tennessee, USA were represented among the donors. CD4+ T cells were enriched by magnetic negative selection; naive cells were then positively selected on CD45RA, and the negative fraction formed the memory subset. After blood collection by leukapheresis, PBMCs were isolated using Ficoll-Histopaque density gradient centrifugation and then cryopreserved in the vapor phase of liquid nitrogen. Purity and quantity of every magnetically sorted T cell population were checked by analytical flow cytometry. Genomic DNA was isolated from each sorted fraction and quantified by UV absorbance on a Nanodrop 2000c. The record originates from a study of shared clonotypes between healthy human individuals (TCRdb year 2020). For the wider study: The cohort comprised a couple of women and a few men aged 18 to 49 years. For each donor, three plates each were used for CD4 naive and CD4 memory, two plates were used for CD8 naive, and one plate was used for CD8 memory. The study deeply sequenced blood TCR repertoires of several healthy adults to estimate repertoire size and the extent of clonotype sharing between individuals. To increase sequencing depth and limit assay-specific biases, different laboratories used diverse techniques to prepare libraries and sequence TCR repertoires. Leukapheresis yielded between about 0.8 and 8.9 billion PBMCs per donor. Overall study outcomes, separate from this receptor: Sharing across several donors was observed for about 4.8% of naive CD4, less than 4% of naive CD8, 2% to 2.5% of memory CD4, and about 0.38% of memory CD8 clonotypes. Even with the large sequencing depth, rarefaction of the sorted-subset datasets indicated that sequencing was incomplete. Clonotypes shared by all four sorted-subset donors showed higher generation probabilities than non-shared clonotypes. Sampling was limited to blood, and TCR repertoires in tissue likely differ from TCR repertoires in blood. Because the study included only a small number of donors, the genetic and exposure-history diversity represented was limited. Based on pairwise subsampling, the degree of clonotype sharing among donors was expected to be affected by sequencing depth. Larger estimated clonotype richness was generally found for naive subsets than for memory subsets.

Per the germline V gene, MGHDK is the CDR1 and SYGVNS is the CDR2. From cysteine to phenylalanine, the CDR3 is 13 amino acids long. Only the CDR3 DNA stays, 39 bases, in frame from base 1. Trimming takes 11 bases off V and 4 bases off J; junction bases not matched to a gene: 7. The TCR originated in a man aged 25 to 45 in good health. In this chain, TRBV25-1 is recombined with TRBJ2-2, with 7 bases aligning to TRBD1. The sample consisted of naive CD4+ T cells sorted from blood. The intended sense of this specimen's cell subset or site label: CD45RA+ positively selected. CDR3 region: CAVQGPFTGELFF. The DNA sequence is TGTGCCGTACAGGGGCCATTCACCGGGGAGCTGTTTTTT.